This TCR beta chain was captured in a study of molecular identifiers for immune sequencing clone quantification. TCRdb called the PCR reads again in MiXCR, with one record for every CDR3 protein. The repertoire holds about 630,000 distinct CDR3 sequences, with roughly 25% as singletons. The CDR3 extends over 15 amino acids. Regarding this clonotype: At one boundary the junction diverges from the germline segment, which might be a read error.

Material: naive CD8+ T cells from blood, with Jurkat cell RNA spiked in. The subset is: FACS-sorted CD8+CD4-CCR7+CD45RA+ naive T cells. This chain links TRBV5-3 with TRBJ2-2, with D tentatively TRBD1 (6 bases). TRBV5-3 is noted as an ORF with a role that remains uncertain. The receptor comes from a human donor in good health. Some libraries in this study had Jurkat cell RNA spiked in. DNA for the CDR3: TGTGCCAGCAGCCCGGACAGACCAAACACCGGGGAGCCGTTTTTT. It translates to CASSPDRPNTGEPFF.